This TCR beta chain derives from a study of shared clonotypes between healthy human individuals. Notes on this clone: Other DNA sequences in the same sample also yield this CDR3.

Only in-frame clones appear in the TCRdb table, and some are missing; sequencing was by immunoSEQ multiplex PCR. Found here are about 2.4 million clones, more than 85% of them singletons; the top ten hold approximately 0.35%. J lost 2 bases, V lost 4 bases, and 1 base had no gene match. The CDR3 runs to 16 residues. Germline V gene lookup returns CDR1 SGHTA and CDR2 FQGNSA. Input material: naive CD4+ T cells from PBMCs. The sample's subset: CD45RA+ positively selected. This sequence was found in a man in his late teens or twenties in good health. Some clones in this sample may be carry-over from other donors' samples. J is TRBJ2-1 and V is TRBV7-2; TRBD2 matches 14 bases. CDR3 bases: TGTGCCAGCAGCTGGGGACTAGCGGGAGCCTACAATGAGCAGTTCTTC. It codes for CASSWGLAGAYNEQFF.